One sample yielded the 19 T cell receptor beta chains listed below, sequenced in a study of T cell changes during pregnancy in multiple sclerosis. This table comes from immunoSEQ multiplex PCR, and its TCRdb copy is limited to in-frame clones, with some not included. The sample lists some 80,000 clones; roughly nine tenths were seen once. The material was peripheral blood, obtained in the first trimester of pregnancy. The receptors here all came from a female donor in good health, enrolled as a control in a pregnancy study.

J is TRBJ1-6 and V is TRBV16; D gene uncertain. Germline V gene lookup returns CDR1 KGHSY and CDR2 FQNENV. This CDR3 has 16 amino acids. The V end was cut by 4 bases, the J end by 5 bases, with 15 bases between. The CDR3 DNA reads as TGTGCCAGCAGCCTAGAGGCCGGTCGGGATAATTCACCCCTCCACTTT. This sequence encodes CASSLEAGRDNSPLHF.

The chain couples TRBV9 to TRBJ1-1, with a tentative D call TRBD1 (5 bases). Germline V gene sequence: CDR1 SGDLS, CDR2 YYNGEE. CDR3 length: 16 residues. The V end lost 0 bases, the J end lost 4 bases, and 16 bases lay between the germline ends. The CDR3 spells CASSVDGQGLGTEAFF. CDR3 nucleotide sequence: TGTGCCAGCAGCGTAGATGGGCAGGGTCTAGGCACTGAAGCTTTCTTT.

The chain carries TRBV7-9 and TRBJ1-5, with 8 bases lining up with TRBD1. This CDR3 region has 16 residues. V lost 5 bases and J lost 6; bases outside the gene matches: 12. Per the germline V gene, CDR1 is SEHNR and CDR2 is FQNEAQ (reference sequence). In DNA form, the CDR3 reads TGTGCCAGCAGCCCCATGGGACAGGTTATCGGTCAGCCCCAGCATTTT. As protein: CASSPMGQVIGQPQHF.

J is TRBJ2-7 and V is TRBV27; possibly TRBD1 for D (6 bases). Germline CDR1 is MNHEY and CDR2 is SMNVEV (reference sequence). Trimming removed 9 bases at V and 3 bases at J, with 12 bases between. The CDR3 runs 12 residues. For the CDR3, the DNA is TGTGCCAGTGACAGGTTTAGCTACGAGCAGTACTTC. It encodes CASDRFSYEQYF.

This chain links TRBV7-9 with TRBJ2-3; TRBD2 aligns across 7 bases. The CDR3 length is 16 residues. The V gene end was trimmed by 3 bases and the J gene end by 0 bases; junction bases not matched to a gene: 6. CDR1 SEHNR and CDR2 FQNEAQ come from the germline V gene (reference sequence). The CDR3 is CASSFGGGGSTDTQYF. The CDR3 nucleotides read TGTGCCAGCAGCTTCGGTGGGGGGGGGAGCACAGATACGCAGTATTTT.

V gene TRBV19 combines with J gene TRBJ2-3; the match to TRBD2 covers 10 bases. This CDR3 has 18 amino acids. V trimming: 7 bases; J trimming: 0 bases; junction bases outside the gene matches: 13. The germline CDR1 and CDR2 sequences are LNHDA and SQIVND (reference sequence). As DNA, the CDR3 is TGTGCCAGTACCCTCAACGTAGCGGGGGGATTTAGCACAGATACGCAGTATTTT. It is translated as CASTLNVAGGFSTDTQYF.

In DNA form, the CDR3 reads TGTGCCAGAAGATATCGGGGTTCGGGCACTGAAGCTTTCTTT. Its protein product is CARRYRGSGTEAFF. V gene TRBV2 combines with J gene TRBJ1-1; D unclear. The CDR3 loop spans 14 amino acids. V was trimmed by 9 bases and J by 4 bases, leaving 18 bases between them. Germline V gives CDR1 SNHLY, CDR2 FYNNEI.

The chain has TRBV28 and TRBJ2-6; the D gene is possibly TRBD2 (5 bases). Germline V gives CDR1 MDHEN, CDR2 SYDVKM. The ends were cut back, 8 bases at V and 4 bases at J, with 15 bases in the middle. CDR3 length: 15 amino acids. The CDR3 DNA is TGTGCCAGCGGGAGTCATAGGTACGGGGCCAACGTCCTGACTTTC. It is translated as CASGSHRYGANVLTF.

The V call is TRBV27, the J call TRBJ1-5, with TRBD1 identical over 9 bases. Trimming removed 4 bases from V and 5 bases from J; junction bases left unmatched: 15. Germline V gene lookup returns CDR1 MNHEY and CDR2 SMNVEV (reference sequence). CDR3 length equals 18 residues. The CDR3 nucleotides read TGTGCCAGCAGTTCAAGCAAAGACTGGGACAGGGTGGATCAGCCCCAGCATTTT. Translation gives CASSSSKDWDRVDQPQHF.

V is TRBV19 and J is TRBJ2-5; D unclear. Germline loops: CDR1 LNHDA, CDR2 SQIVND (reference sequence). V lost 3 bases and J 2 bases, leaving 4 bases between the germline ends. This CDR3 contains 12 residues. CDR3 coding DNA: TGTGCCAGTAGTATGAGGCAAGAGACCCAGTACTTC. It is translated as CASSMRQETQYF.

The chain combines TRBV9 with TRBJ2-6; TRBD1 aligns across 10 bases. Germline V lookup: CDR1 SGDLS, CDR2 YYNGEE. The V and J ends lost 0 bases and 3 bases, in that order; junction bases with no gene match: 3. The CDR3 is 17 amino acids. The CDR3 is CASSVGDRGNGANVLTF. The CDR3, as DNA: TGTGCCAGCAGCGTAGGGGACAGGGGCAATGGGGCCAACGTCCTGACTTTC.

J is TRBJ1-5 and V is TRBV19, with D maybe TRBD1 (5 bases). With 4 bases removed from V and 0 bases from J, the gap between germline ends came to 10 bases. Germline-derived CDR1 and CDR2 are LNHDA and SQIVND (reference sequence). There are 15 residues in the CDR3. The CDR3 region has the DNA TGTGCCAGTAGTACAGGGTACCTTAGCAATCAGCCCCAGCATTTT. Translating gives CASSTGYLSNQPQHF.

The CDR3 loop reads CASSEGVRGYGYTF. The CDR3 DNA follows: TGTGCCAGCAGTGAAGGGGTCAGGGGGTATGGCTACACCTTC. This rearrangement joins TRBV2 to TRBJ1-2; 7 bases agree with TRBD1. The germline CDR1 and CDR2 sequences are SNHLY and FYNNEI. This CDR3 is built from 14 residues. Unmatched junction bases numbered 4, after V lost 1 base and J lost 5 bases.

The chain is built from TRBV4-1 and TRBJ2-3; D possibly corresponds to TRBD1 (6 bases). Trimming cost V 4 bases and J 6 bases, with 23 bases left between them. This CDR3 is 17 amino acids long. Looked up from germline, CDR1 is MGHRA and CDR2 is YSYEKL. CDR3 sequence (DNA): TGCGCCAGCAGCCGGTCCACAGGGAGATGGGTAAGGGATACGCAGTATTTT. This sequence encodes CASSRSTGRWVRDTQYF.

This rearrangement joins TRBV28 to TRBJ1-5, with 7 bases identical to TRBD1. The CDR3 has 15 residues. Germline CDR1 is MDHEN and CDR2 is SYDVKM. Germline trimming cut 6 bases from V and 0 bases from J; bases unmatched to any gene: 5. DNA of the CDR3: TGTGCCAGCAGCTCTTGGACAGGTAGCAATCAGCCCCAGCATTTT. It yields the protein CASSSWTGSNQPQHF.

This chain links TRBV7-2 with TRBJ1-5, with D unresolved. The CDR3 consists of 14 residues. CDR1 SGHTA and CDR2 FQGNSA come from the germline V gene. The V end lost 4 bases, the J end lost 1 base, and 8 bases lay between the germline ends. The CDR3 sequence: CASSSGISNQPQHF. In nucleotides, the CDR3 is TGTGCCAGCAGCTCGGGGATAAGCAATCAGCCCCAGCATTTT.

The rearrangement uses TRBV7-9 and TRBJ2-5; 10 bases agree with TRBD1. V lost 5 bases to trimming and J lost 7 bases; unmatched junction nucleotides: 13. The CDR3 has 16 residues. Germline loops: CDR1 SEHNR, CDR2 FQNEAQ (reference sequence). In DNA, the CDR3 is TGTGCCAGCAGCACACCGGGACAGGGGTCGGGAGGGACCCAGTACTTC. It translates to CASSTPGQGSGGTQYF.

V and J are TRBV10-1 and TRBJ1-1, with 8 bases fitting TRBD1. Germline CDR1 reads WNHNN; CDR2 reads SYGVQD (reference sequence). J lost 5 bases, V lost 6 bases, and 8 bases had no gene match. This CDR3 is built from 14 residues. In DNA form, the CDR3 reads TGCGCCAGCAGGAAGGGACAGGCGGGAACTGAAGCTTTCTTT. Translated, it gives CASRKGQAGTEAFF.

This clone occurred a few times. The V and J genes are TRBV28 and TRBJ1-1; 7 bases are shared with TRBD1. Germline V gene lookup returns CDR1 MDHEN and CDR2 SYDVKM. The CDR3 covers 13 residues. V lost 3 bases, J lost 4 bases, and 2 bases stayed unmatched. CDR3 coding DNA: TGTGCCAGCAGTTTGCGACAGGGCACTGAAGCTTTCTTT. It codes for CASSLRQGTEAFF. Full variable domain (remainder filled in from reference TRBV28 and TRBJ1-1): DVKVTQSSRYLVKRTGEKVFLECVQDMDHENMFWYRQDPGLGLRLIYFSYDVKMKEKGDIPEGYSVSREKKERFSLILESASTNQTSMYLCASSLRQGTEAFFGQGTRLTVV.